This T cell receptor (beta chain) was captured by sequencing in a study of T cells in Graves' hyperthyroidism and ophthalmopathy. Amplification targeted TCR beta CDR3 regions from RNA transcripts. A first-round RT-PCR of the TCR CDR3 used the HTBI primer set. Each CDR3 protein gets one entry after TCRdb re-called the multiplex PCR reads with MiXCR. The sample includes around 500,000 distinct CDR3 sequences, about 22% of them seen just once. This clonotype was observed many times. Antigen unknown. The CDR3 extends over 16 amino acids. J was trimmed by 1 base and V by 3 bases; bases with no gene match: 6. Study findings and constraints: Most thyroid clonotypes with frequency above 0.001 were detected in blood.

Sequencing used blood. The source of this sequence is a woman aged 70 to 79 with Graves' ophthalmopathy. The rearrangement links TRBV12-3 or TRBV12-4 to TRBJ1-1, with TRBD1 identical over 9 bases. CDR3 sequence: CASSFGTGGRNTEAFF. CDR3 DNA sequence: TGTGCCAGCAGTTTCGGCACAGGGGGCAGGAACACTGAAGCTTTCTTT.